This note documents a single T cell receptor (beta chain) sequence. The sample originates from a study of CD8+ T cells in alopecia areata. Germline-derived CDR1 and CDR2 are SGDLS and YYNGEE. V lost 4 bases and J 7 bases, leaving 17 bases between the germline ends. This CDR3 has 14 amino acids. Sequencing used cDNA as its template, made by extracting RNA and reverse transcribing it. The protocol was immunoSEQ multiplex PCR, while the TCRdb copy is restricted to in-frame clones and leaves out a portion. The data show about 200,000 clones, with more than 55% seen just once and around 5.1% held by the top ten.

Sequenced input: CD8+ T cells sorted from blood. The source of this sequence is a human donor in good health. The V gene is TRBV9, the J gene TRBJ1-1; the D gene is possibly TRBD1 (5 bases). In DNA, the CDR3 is TGTGCCAGCAGCTTAGGGCAGGGTGAAAGTGAAGCTTTCTTT. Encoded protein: CASSLGQGESEAFF.